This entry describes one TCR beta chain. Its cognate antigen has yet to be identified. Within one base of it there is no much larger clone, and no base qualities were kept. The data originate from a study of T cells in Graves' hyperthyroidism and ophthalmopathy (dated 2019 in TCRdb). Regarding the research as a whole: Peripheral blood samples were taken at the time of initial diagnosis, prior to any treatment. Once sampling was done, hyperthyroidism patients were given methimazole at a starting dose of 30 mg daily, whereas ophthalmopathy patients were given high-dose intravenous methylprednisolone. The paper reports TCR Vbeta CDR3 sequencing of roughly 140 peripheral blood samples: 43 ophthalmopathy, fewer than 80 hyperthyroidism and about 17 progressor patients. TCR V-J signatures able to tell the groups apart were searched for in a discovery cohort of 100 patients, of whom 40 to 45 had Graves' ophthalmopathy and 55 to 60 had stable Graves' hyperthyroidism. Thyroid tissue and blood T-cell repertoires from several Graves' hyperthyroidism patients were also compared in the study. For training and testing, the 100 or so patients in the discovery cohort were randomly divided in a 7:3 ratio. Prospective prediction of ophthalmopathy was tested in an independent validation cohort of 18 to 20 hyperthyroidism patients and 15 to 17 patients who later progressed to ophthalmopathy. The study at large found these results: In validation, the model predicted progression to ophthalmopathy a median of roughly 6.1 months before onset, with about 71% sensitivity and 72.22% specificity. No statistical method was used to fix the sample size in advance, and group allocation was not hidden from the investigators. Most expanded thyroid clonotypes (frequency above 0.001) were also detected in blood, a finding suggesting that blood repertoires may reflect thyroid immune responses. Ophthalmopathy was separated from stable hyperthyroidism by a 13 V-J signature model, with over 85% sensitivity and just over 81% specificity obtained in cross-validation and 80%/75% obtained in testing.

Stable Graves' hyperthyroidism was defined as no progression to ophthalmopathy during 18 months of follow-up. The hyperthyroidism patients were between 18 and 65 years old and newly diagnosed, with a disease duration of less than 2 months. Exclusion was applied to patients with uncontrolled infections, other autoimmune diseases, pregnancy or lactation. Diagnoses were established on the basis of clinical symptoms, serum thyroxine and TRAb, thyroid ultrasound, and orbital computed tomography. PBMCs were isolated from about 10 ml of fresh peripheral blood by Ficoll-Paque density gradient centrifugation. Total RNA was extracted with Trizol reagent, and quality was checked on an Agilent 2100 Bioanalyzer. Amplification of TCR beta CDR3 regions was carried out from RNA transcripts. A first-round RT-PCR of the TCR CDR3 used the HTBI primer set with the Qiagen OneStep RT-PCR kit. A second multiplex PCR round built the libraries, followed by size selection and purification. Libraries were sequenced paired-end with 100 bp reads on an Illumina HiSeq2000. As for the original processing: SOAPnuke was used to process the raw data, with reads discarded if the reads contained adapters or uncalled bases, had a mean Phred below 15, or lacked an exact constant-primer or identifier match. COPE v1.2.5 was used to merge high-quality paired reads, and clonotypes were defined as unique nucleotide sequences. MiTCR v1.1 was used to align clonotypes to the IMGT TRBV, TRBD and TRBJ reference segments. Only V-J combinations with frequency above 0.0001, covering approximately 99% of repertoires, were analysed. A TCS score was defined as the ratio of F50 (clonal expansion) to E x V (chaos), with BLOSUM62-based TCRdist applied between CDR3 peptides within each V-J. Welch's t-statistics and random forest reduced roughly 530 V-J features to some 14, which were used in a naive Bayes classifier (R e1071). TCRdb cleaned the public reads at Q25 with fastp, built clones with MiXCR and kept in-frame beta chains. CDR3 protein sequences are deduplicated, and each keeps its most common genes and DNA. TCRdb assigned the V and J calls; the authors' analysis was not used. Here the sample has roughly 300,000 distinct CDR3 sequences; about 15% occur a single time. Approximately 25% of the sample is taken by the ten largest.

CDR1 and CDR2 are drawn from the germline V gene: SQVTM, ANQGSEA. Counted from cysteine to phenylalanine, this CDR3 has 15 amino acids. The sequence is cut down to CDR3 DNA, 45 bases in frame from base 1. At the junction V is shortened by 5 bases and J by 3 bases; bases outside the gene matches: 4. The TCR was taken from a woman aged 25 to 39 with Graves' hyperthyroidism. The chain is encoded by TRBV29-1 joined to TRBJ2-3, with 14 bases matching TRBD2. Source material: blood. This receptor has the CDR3 CSVRGLAGDTDTQYF. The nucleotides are TGCAGCGTTCGGGGACTAGCGGGAGATACAGATACGCAGTATTTT.